This T cell receptor (beta chain) was observed in a study of shared clonotypes between healthy human individuals. The CDR3 totals 15 residues. The germline CDR1 and CDR2 sequences are LNHDA and SQIVND (reference sequence). V lost 7 bases and J lost 8; bases outside the gene matches: 10. This clone was detected ten times or more. Sequencing was performed with immunoSEQ multiplex PCR; in TCRdb, only in-frame clones are kept and a portion is missing. This sample has about 1 million clones; about 75% occur once, and the top ten carry nearly 1.5%. The TCR comes from a man between 18 and 29 years old in good health. The chain carries TRBV19 and TRBJ1-4, with 10 bases that match TRBD1. Specimen: memory CD4+ T cells sorted from blood. Subset of the sample: CD45RA-negative fraction. This CDR3 is CASTSRDRGSEKLFF. In DNA, the CDR3 is TGTGCCAGTACCTCCCGGGACAGGGGATCCGAAAAACTGTTTTTT.